The 28 T cell receptor beta chains reported below all come from one sample, sequenced in a study of post-analysis software for immune sequencing data. Findings of the study overall: There were five or six TRBV segments more frequent in patients than controls, and TRBV5-6, TRBV5-1 and TRBV20-1 were among them.

No antigens are known for them. Tagging with unique molecular identifiers was a feature of the TCR beta cDNA libraries. TCRdb re-derived calls from the PCR reads in MiXCR, one entry per CDR3 protein. This sample carries 600,000 to 700,000 distinct CDR3 sequences, more than 50% of them seen once, and the ten largest clones take over 9%. The material sequenced was blood. The source of these receptors is a girl aged 2 to 9 with multiple sclerosis.

This chain connects TRBV3-1 to TRBJ2-5; a weak D match, TRBD1 (5 bases). The V gene lost 1 base and the J gene lost 9 bases, with 18 bases spanning the gap. In germline, CDR1 is LGHDT, CDR2 YNNKEL (reference sequence). The CDR3 totals 15 residues. The CDR3 protein is CASSQGVGLQDSQYF. DNA for the CDR3: TGTGCCAGCAGCCAAGGTGTGGGGCTCCAAGATTCCCAGTACTTC.

The sample holds one count of this clonotype. V is TRBV29-1 and J is TRBJ1-2, with no clear D. The V and J ends lost 2 bases and 5 bases respectively, with 9 bases between them. The CDR3 runs to 12 residues. Germline assignment: CDR1 SQVTM and CDR2 ANQGSEA. CDR3 nucleotide sequence: TGCAGCGTTGAAACCGACGAATATGGCTACACCTTC. Translation gives CSVETDEYGYTF.

This clonotype has just a few counts. The chain is built from TRBV20-1 and TRBJ2-3; TRBD2 matches 12 bases. The germline V gene encodes CDR1 DFQATT and CDR2 SNEGSKA (reference sequence). The CDR3 is made up of 17 amino acids. The ends lost 6 bases at V and 7 bases at J; junction bases unmatched: 17. The chain's CDR3 is CSAPPWLTSGSVNTQYF. The CDR3 DNA reads TGCAGTGCCCCCCCCTGGTTGACTAGCGGGAGTGTCAATACGCAGTATTTT.

The V gene is TRBV7-8, the J gene TRBJ2-1, with 15 bases aligning to TRBD2. CDR3 length: 18 amino acids. Trimming removed 4 bases from V and 7 bases from J; junction bases left unmatched: 11. Germline loops: CDR1 SGHVS, CDR2 FQNEAQ. The chain's CDR3 is CASSSLGLAGGQRNEQFF. In nucleotides, the CDR3 is TGTGCCAGCAGCTCCCTGGGACTAGCGGGAGGCCAGAGGAATGAGCAGTTCTTC.

The chain joins TRBV3-1 to TRBJ2-7, with D hard to call. Germline CDR1 and CDR2: LGHDT and YNNKEL (reference sequence). CDR3 length equals 14 residues. V shed 5 bases and J shed 0 bases, with 11 bases lying between them. In DNA form, the CDR3 reads TGTGCCAGCAGCATTGGTCGGAGCTCCTACGAGCAGTACTTC. Protein product: CASSIGRSSYEQYF.

The chain recombines TRBV29-1 with TRBJ2-4; maybe TRBD1 (6 bases). The germline V gene encodes CDR1 SQVTM and CDR2 ANQGSEA. CDR3 length: 11 residues. The ends were cut back, 6 bases at V and 8 bases at J, with 11 bases in the middle. The CDR3 spells CSVTGLDIQYF. DNA for the CDR3: TGCAGCGTGACAGGTTTGGACATTCAGTACTTC.

This clonotype turned up a few times. The rearrangement uses TRBV6-5 and TRBJ2-7; 12 bases match TRBD2. The CDR3 is made up of 15 amino acids. Germline V gives CDR1 MNHEY, CDR2 SVGAGI. The V and J ends lost 5 bases and 6 bases, in that order; junction bases with no gene match: 8. The CDR3 spells CASSLTSGRSSEQYF. The CDR3, as DNA: TGTGCCAGCAGTCTAACTAGCGGGAGGTCTTCCGAGCAGTACTTC.

The table lists this clonotype with a few counts. As DNA, the CDR3 is TGTGCCAGCAGCTTAGTCGGGCCAGGGAGGGGGCAGCCCCAGCATTTT. Protein: CASSLVGPGRGQPQHF. V usage is TRBV7-2 and J usage is TRBJ1-5; D possibly corresponds to TRBD1 (6 bases). Germline values: CDR1 SGHTA, CDR2 FQGNSA. This CDR3 spans 16 amino acids. V was pared by 1 base and J by 7 bases, with 17 bases between.

The chain is built from TRBV11-2 and TRBJ2-5; a weak D match, TRBD1 (5 bases). The germline V gene encodes CDR1 SGHAT and CDR2 FQNNGV. This CDR3 has 15 residues. The V end was cut by 5 bases, the J end by 11 bases, with 24 bases between. The CDR3 loop is CASSPLGGATNEQYF. The CDR3 nucleotides read TGTGCCAGCAGCCCTCTAGGTGGGGCAACCAATGAGCAGTACTTC.

The chain is built from TRBV6-5 and TRBJ2-6, with a possible D match to TRBD2 (7 bases). The germline V gene encodes CDR1 MNHEY and CDR2 SVGAGI. V shed 2 bases and J shed 3 bases, with 11 bases lying between them. The length of the CDR3 is 16 residues. The CDR3 nucleotides are TGTGCCAGCAGTTACGCGGGGGCGCGTGGGGCCAACGTCCTGACTTTC. This codes for CASSYAGARGANVLTF.

The chain recombines TRBV20-1 with TRBJ2-7, with 8 bases matching TRBD2. TRBJ2-5 matches the DNA end more closely, so the J call is doubtful. This CDR3 is built from 13 residues. Germline V lookup: CDR1 DFQATT, CDR2 SNEGSKA (reference sequence). CDR3 sequence: CSASASGSETQYF. The DNA for the CDR3 is TGCAGTGCTAGTGCCAGCGGGAGCGAGACCCAGTACTTC.

The chain has TRBV2 and TRBJ2-5; D unclear. With 3 bases removed from V and 0 bases from J, the gap between germline ends came to 8 bases. From germline, CDR1 is SNHLY and CDR2 FYNNEI. The length of the CDR3 is 14 residues. The CDR3 nucleotides are TGTGCCAGCAGTGAGGCAGAGTACCAAGAGACCCAGTACTTC. As protein: CASSEAEYQETQYF.

This clonotype has only a few counts. This chain links TRBV11-1 with TRBJ2-5, with 14 bases matching TRBD2. Germline-derived CDR1 and CDR2 are SGHAT and FQDESV (reference sequence). The CDR3 contains 16 residues. With 0 bases clipped from V and 11 bases from J, the junction kept 8 bases outside the gene matches. The CDR3 loop is CASSLAGTSGGNEQYF. The CDR3 DNA follows: TGTGCCAGCAGCTTAGCTGGGACTAGCGGGGGCAATGAGCAGTACTTC.

The J gene is TRBJ1-2, the V gene TRBV5-5; D remains unclear. The ends were cut back, 0 bases at V and 0 bases at J, with 9 bases in the middle. The CDR3 spans 15 residues. From germline, CDR1 is SGHKS and CDR2 YYEKEE (reference sequence). CDR3 coding DNA: TGTGCCAGCAGCTTGGACCCCTTTTCTAACTATGGCTACACCTTC. This sequence encodes CASSLDPFSNYGYTF.

The chain carries TRBV4-1 and TRBJ2-5, with TRBD2 as a possible D gene (6 bases). Trimming stripped 1 base from V and 4 bases from J, with 22 bases between. Per germline, CDR1 MGHRA and CDR2 YSYEKL. CDR3 size: 18 residues. The CDR3 DNA follows: TGCGCCAGCAGCCAAGGTGGGTGGGTAGCGGATGCCCCAGAGACCCAGTACTTC. Translating it yields CASSQGGWVADAPETQYF.

The gene calls are TRBV7-8 and TRBJ2-7, with TRBD2 matching 8 bases. After removal of 5 bases from V and 1 base from J, the junction contained 7 bases not matched to a gene. The CDR3 is 15 amino acids. Per germline, CDR1 SGHVS and CDR2 FQNEAQ. CDR3 bases: TGTGCCAGCAGCCCCGGGAGGGGGAATTCCTACGAGCAGTACTTC. It translates to CASSPGRGNSYEQYF. The variable domain in full, completed from reference TRBV7-8 and TRBJ2-7, reads GAGVSQSPRYKVAKRGQDVALRCDPISGHVSLFWYQQALGQGPEFLTYFQNEAQLDKSGLPSDRFFAERPEGSVSTLKIQRTQQEDSAVYLCASSPGRGNSYEQYFGPGTRLTVT.

J is TRBJ1-2 and V is TRBV5-1; D not certain. From germline, CDR1 is SGHRS and CDR2 YFSETQ. V lost 5 bases to trimming and J lost 8 bases, with 13 bases between them. This CDR3 region has 12 residues. For the CDR3, the DNA is TGCGCCAGCAGGGCCGGTTTGCGGGGCTACACCTTC. Translation: CASRAGLRGYTF.

The chain combines TRBV5-1 with TRBJ2-1; TRBD2 matches at 10 bases. This CDR3 is built from 14 residues. CDR1 and CDR2 (germline): SGHRS, YFSETQ. Trimming removed 0 bases from V and 9 bases from J; junction bases left unmatched: 3. The DNA of the CDR3 is TGCGCCAGCAGCTTGGCTAGCGGGAGCGTTGAGCAGTTCTTC. This encodes CASSLASGSVEQFF.

This chain links TRBV7-9 with TRBJ1-2, with D possibly TRBD1 on 5 matching bases. The germline gives CDR1 SEHNR, CDR2 FQNEAQ (reference sequence). The CDR3 is 15 residues long. Trimming took 0 bases from V and 4 from J, leaving 12 bases between them. The CDR3 DNA is TGTGCCAGCAGCTTAGCGTCCAGGGACGCCTATGGCTACACCTTC. Protein product: CASSLASRDAYGYTF. The whole variable domain, filled in from reference TRBV7-9 and TRBJ1-2, reads DTGVSQNPRHKITKRGQNVTFRCDPISEHNRLYWYRQTLGQGPEFLTYFQNEAQLEKSRLLSDRFSAERPKGSFSTLEIQRTEQGDSAMYLCASSLASRDAYGYTFGSGTRLTVV.

This clonotype was detected only a few times. The V gene is TRBV11-1, the J gene TRBJ2-1; D may be TRBD2 (6 bases). The V and J ends lost 1 base and 4 bases respectively, with 11 bases between them. The CDR3 has 15 amino acids. Looked up from germline, CDR1 is SGHAT and CDR2 is FQDESV (reference sequence). The CDR3 sequence is CASSLDLGGYNEQFF. CDR3 sequence (DNA): TGTGCCAGCAGCTTAGATTTGGGGGGATACAATGAGCAGTTCTTC.

This clonotype has only a few counts. V usage is TRBV4-2 and J usage is TRBJ2-3; D ambiguous. Germline V gene sequence: CDR1 LGHNA, CDR2 YNFKEQ. This CDR3 comprises 15 residues. Trimming pared 0 bases from V and 2 bases from J, leaving 9 bases between. As DNA, the CDR3 is TGTGCCAGCAGCCAAGAAAGTACTCCCACAGATACGCAGTATTTT. Its translation is CASSQESTPTDTQYF.

The CDR3 spells CASSLPRGLAGRNEQFF. The CDR3 DNA reads as TGTGCCAGCAGTTTACCTAGGGGACTAGCGGGGCGGAATGAGCAGTTCTTC. V usage is TRBV12-3 or TRBV12-4 and J usage is TRBJ2-1; 13 nucleotides line up with TRBD2. V trimming: 2 bases; J trimming: 7 bases; junction bases outside the gene matches: 8. The length of the CDR3 is 17 residues.

There are a few counts of this clonotype. The chain joins TRBV2 to TRBJ2-3; D remains ambiguous. The CDR3 loop spans 16 amino acids. CDR1 is SNHLY, CDR2 FYNNEI, per germline. With 6 bases removed from V and 0 bases from J, the gap between germline ends came to 16 bases. The DNA of the CDR3 is TGTGCCAGCAGAGCGTCCCCTGCAACTAGCACAGATACGCAGTATTTT. Protein sequence: CASRASPATSTDTQYF.

Only a few counts were recorded for this clonotype. The gene calls are TRBV20-1 and TRBJ2-1; TRBD2 agrees at 11 bases. The CDR3 is 15 residues long. V trimming: 6 bases; J trimming: 7 bases; junction bases outside the gene matches: 11. Germline V gene data show CDR1 as DFQATT and CDR2 as SNEGSKA (reference sequence). CDR3 amino acids: CSAQKGSSGRNEQFF. The CDR3 coding sequence is TGCAGTGCCCAGAAAGGGTCTAGCGGGAGGAATGAGCAGTTCTTC.

The CDR3 reads CASSLDSQYNEQFF. The DNA for the CDR3 is TGTGCCAGCAGCTTAGATTCCCAGTACAATGAGCAGTTCTTC. V is TRBV11-2 and J is TRBJ2-1; D is unresolved. Germline CDR1 SGHAT, CDR2 FQNNGV. Trimming took 0 bases from V and 4 from J, leaving 7 bases between them. The CDR3 is 14 amino acids.

This sequence joins TRBV7-2 and TRBJ2-5; weak D call: TRBD2 (5 bases). Germline V gene data show CDR1 as SGHTA and CDR2 as FQGNSA. The CDR3 consists of 14 residues. Trimming left V 6 bases short and J 0 bases short, with 11 bases between. The CDR3 DNA reads as TGTGCCAGCAGGGCTAGCCCGAACCAAGAGACCCAGTACTTC. Translated, it gives CASRASPNQETQYF.

The chain couples TRBV7-9 to TRBJ2-3; D gene ambiguous. The V gene lost 3 bases and the J gene lost 2 bases, with 9 bases spanning the gap. The CDR3 has 14 residues. CDR1 and CDR2 (germline): SEHNR, FQNEAQ (reference sequence). In DNA, the CDR3 is TGTGCCAGCAGCTTCACGCGCCTCACAGATACGCAGTATTTT. Translation gives CASSFTRLTDTQYF.

This clonotype was counted between two and nine times. The J gene is TRBJ2-3, the V gene TRBV2; D uncertain. Germline CDR1 SNHLY, CDR2 FYNNEI. The CDR3 is made up of 15 amino acids. V shed 6 bases and J shed 0 bases, with 13 bases lying between them. The CDR3 loop is CASSPSSWSTDTQYF. The DNA of the CDR3 is TGTGCCAGCAGCCCCAGTAGCTGGAGCACAGATACGCAGTATTTT.